This T cell receptor (beta chain) was captured in a study of preoperative IRX-2 immunotherapy in early breast cancer. Treatment here: preoperative locoregional IRX-2 cytokine immunotherapy. Preoperative locoregional IRX-2 cytokine immunotherapy was tested in the phase Ib source study. V lost 2 bases, J lost 6 bases, and 5 bases stayed unmatched. Germline values: CDR1 WSHSY, CDR2 SAAADI. The CDR3 sequence is 14 residues long. Sequencing used immunoSEQ multiplex PCR; TCRdb keeps in-frame clones, though not all of them. This table has about 89,000 clones, around 86% appearing once. The sample consisted of tumor tissue, taken after IRX-2 immunotherapy. The source is a human donor with breast cancer. The chain couples TRBV10-2 to TRBJ1-2; the match to TRBD1 covers 8 bases. The DNA of the CDR3 is TGCGCCAGCAGTGAGACTGGACAGGGACATGGCTACACCTTC. Translating it yields CASSETGQGHGYTF.